This TCR beta chain appears in the sequencing data of a study of CD8 T cells in ankylosing spondylitis. Notes on the study in general: The authors reported significant enrichment of disease-linked clones in matched ankylosing spondylitis synovial fluid. Prior literature has documented some motif variants in synovial fluid and blood from reactive arthritis. A TCR beta motif of several highly homologous variants seemed to mark ankylosing spondylitis blood.

Making the TCR beta libraries involved quantitative 5'-RACE with molecular barcodes. TCRdb used MiXCR to reprocess the 5' RACE reads, holding one entry per CDR3 protein. The sample holds 200,000 or so distinct CDR3 sequences; 10% to 15% are singletons and the top ten take roughly 11%. There are many counts of this clonotype. No antigen is known for it. Germline assignment: CDR1 SGHRS and CDR2 YFSETQ. V was shortened by 5 bases and J by 5 bases, with 13 bases between the two germline ends. The CDR3 totals 13 residues. J is TRBJ2-5 and V is TRBV5-1; D tentatively reads TRBD1 or TRBD2 (5 bases each). The sample was blood, either unsorted or a sorted T cell fraction (not recorded which). The TCR sequence derives from a female donor with ankylosing spondylitis or in good health (not recorded which). CDR3: CASSRQEGETQYF. The CDR3 DNA reads as TGCGCCAGCAGTAGACAAGAGGGGGAGACCCAGTACTTC.